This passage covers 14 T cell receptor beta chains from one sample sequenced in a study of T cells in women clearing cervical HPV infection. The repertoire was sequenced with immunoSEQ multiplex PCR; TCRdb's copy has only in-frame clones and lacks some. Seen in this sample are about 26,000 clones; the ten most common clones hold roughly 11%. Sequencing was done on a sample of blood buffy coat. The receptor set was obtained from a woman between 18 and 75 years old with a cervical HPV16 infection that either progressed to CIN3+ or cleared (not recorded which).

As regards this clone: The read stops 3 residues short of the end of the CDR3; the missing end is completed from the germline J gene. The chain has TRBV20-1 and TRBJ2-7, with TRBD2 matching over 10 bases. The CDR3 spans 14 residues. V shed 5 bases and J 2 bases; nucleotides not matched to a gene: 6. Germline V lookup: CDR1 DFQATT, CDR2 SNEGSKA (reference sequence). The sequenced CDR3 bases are TGCAGTGCTGACACTAGCGGGGATCCCTACGAG. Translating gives CSADTSGDPYE. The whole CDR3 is CSADTSGDPYEQYF.

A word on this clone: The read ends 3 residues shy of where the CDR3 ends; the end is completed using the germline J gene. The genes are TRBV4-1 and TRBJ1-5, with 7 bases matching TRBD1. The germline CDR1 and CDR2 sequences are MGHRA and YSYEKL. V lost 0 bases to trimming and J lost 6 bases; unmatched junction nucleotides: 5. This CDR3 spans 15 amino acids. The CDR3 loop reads CASSQDPGGGQPQHF. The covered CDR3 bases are TGCGCCAGCAGCCAAGATCCAGGGGGAGGTCAGCCC.

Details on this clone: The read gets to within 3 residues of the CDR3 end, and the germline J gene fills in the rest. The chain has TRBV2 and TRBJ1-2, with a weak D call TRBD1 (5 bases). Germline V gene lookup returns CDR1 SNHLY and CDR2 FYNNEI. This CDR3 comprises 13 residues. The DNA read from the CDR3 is TGTGCCAGCAGTCAGACGGGACTTGGGGGC. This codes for CASSQTGLGG. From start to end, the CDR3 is CASSQTGLGGYTF.

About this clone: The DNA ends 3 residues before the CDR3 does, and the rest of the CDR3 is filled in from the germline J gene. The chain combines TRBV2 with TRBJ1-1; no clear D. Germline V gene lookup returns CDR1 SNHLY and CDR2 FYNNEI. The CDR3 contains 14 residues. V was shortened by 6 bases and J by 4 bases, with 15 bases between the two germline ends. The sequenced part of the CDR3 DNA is TGTGCCAGCAGCTGGACGGGGTCTATCACTGAA. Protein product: CASSWTGSITE. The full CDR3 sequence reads CASSWTGSITEAFF.

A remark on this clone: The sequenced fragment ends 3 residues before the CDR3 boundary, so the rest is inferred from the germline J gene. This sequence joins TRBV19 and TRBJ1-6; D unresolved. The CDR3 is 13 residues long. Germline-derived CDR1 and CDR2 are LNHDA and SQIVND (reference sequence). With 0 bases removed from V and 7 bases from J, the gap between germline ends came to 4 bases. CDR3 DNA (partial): TGTGCCAGTAGTATAGAGCGAAATTCACCC. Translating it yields CASSIERNSP. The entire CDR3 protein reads CASSIERNSPLHF.

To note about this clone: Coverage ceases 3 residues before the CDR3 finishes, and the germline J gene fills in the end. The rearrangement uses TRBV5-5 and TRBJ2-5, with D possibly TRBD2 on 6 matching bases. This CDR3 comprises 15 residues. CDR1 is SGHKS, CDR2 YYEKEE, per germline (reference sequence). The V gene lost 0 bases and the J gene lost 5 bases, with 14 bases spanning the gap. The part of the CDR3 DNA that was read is TGTGCCAGCAGCTTGGGTCGCGGGGTAGCTGAGACC. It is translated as CASSLGRGVAET. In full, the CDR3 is CASSLGRGVAETQYF.

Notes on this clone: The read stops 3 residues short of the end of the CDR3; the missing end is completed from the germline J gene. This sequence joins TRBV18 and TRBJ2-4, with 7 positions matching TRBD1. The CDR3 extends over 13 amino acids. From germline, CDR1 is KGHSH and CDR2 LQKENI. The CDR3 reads CASSPDRVYGQYF. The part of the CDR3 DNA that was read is TGTGCCAGCTCACCCGACAGGGTCTATGGT.

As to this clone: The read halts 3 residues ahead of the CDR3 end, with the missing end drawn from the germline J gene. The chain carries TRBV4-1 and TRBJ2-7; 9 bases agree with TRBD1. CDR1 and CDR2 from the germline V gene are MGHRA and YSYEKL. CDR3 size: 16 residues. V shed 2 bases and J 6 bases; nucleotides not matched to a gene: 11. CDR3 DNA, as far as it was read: TGCGCCAGCAGCCAAACCCGGGACAGGGTTCTTTCCGAG. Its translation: CASSQTRDRVLSE. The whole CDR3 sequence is CASSQTRDRVLSEQYF.

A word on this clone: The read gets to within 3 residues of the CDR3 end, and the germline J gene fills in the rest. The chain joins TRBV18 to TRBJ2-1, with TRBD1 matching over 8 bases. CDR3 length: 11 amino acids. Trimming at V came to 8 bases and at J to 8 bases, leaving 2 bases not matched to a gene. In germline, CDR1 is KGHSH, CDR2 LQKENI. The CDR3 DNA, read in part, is TGTGCCAGCAAACAGGGGGATGAG. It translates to CASKQGDE. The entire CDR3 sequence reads CASKQGDEQFF. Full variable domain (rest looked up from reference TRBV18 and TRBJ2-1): NAGVMQNPRHLVRRRGQEARLRCSPMKGHSHVYWYRQLPEEGLKFMVYLQKENIIDESGMPKERFSAEFPKEGPSILRIQQVVRGDSAAYFCASKQGDEQFFGPGTRLTVL.

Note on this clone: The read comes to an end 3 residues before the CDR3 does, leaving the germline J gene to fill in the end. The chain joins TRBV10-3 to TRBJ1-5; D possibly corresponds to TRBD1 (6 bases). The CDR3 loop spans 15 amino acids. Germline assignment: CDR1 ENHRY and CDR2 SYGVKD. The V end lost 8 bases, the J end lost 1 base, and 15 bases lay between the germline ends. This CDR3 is CAIPPQGISNQPQHF. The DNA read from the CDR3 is TGTGCCATCCCCCCCCAGGGGATAAGCAATCAGCCC.

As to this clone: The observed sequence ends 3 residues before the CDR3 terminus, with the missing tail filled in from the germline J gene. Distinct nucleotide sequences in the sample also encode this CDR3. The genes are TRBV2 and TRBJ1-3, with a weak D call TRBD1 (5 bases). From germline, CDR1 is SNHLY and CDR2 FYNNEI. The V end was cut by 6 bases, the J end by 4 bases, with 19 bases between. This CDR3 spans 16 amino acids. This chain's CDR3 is CASSPGGTRGGNTIYF. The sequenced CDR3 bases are TGTGCCAGCAGCCCCGGGGGTACTAGGGGCGGAAACACC.

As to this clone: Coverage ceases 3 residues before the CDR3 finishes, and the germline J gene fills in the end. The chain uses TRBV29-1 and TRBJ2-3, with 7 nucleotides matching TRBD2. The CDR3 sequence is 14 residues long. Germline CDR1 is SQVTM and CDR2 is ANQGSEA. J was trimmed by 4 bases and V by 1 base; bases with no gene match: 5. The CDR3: CSVEGLAGADTQYF. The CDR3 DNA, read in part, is TGCAGCGTTGAAGGGCTTGCGGGAGCAGATACG.

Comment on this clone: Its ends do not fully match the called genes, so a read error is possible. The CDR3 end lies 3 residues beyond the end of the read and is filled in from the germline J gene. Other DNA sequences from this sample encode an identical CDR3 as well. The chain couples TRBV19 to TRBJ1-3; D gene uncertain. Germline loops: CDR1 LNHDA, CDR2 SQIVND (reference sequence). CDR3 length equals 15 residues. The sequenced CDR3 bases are TGTGCCAGCAGAGCGGGCAACCTTAATGGAAACACA. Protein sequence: CASRAGNLNGNT. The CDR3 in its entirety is CASRAGNLNGNTIYF.

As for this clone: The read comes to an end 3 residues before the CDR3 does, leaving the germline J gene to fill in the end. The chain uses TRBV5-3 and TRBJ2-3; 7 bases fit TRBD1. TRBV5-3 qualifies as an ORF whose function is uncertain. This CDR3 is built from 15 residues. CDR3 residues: CARSSPQGRNQPQYF. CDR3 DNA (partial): TGTGCCAGAAGCTCACCACAGGGGCGCAATCAGCCG.